This T cell receptor beta chain was recovered during a study of blood T cell repertoires in COVID-19. The germline gives CDR1 SNHLY, CDR2 FYNNEI. The CDR3 is made up of 15 amino acids. The germline V and J ends were trimmed by 8 bases and 6 bases, with 20 bases remaining between them. Sequencing was performed with immunoSEQ multiplex PCR; in TCRdb, only in-frame clones are kept and a portion is missing. The sample carries some 330,000 clones, 75% to 90% recorded once. V usage is TRBV2 and J usage is TRBJ1-5, with D maybe TRBD1 (5 bases). The sequenced material came from PBMCs or T cells enriched from blood (not recorded which). The clonotype originates from a man younger than 45 who had recovered from COVID-19. The CDR3 sequence is CASAPSGPGLQPQHF. The CDR3 DNA follows: TGTGCCAGCGCCCCGAGCGGGCCAGGGCTTCAGCCCCAGCATTTT.